A selection of T cell receptor beta chains follows, all from one sample in a study of regulatory T cells in long-lasting Graves disease. TCRdb redid the calling of the multiplex PCR reads with MiXCR, one entry per CDR3 protein. In the table there are 200,000 to 250,000 distinct CDR3 sequences, around 20% of which are singletons. Source: peripheral blood mononuclear cells (PBMCs), taken at new diagnosis, from a patient treated with antithyroid drugs. Receptors were obtained from a female donor with Graves disease. The CDR3 runs from the conserved cysteine through the conserved F or W. The order of the fields is D gene, clone size, V gene, J gene, CDR3 protein, CDR3 DNA. A D gene is named only where the DNA matches it firmly. Only some rows state a clone size, as once, few, many or a class for expanded clones.

D gene: TRBD1; clone size: many; V gene: TRBV10-3; J gene: TRBJ1-4; CDR3 protein: CAISERGPTEKLFF; CDR3 DNA: TGTGCCATCAGTGAGAGGGGGCCAACTGAAAAACTGTTTTTT
D gene: TRBD1; clone size: many; V gene: TRBV7-2; J gene: TRBJ2-7; CDR3 protein: CASSGLDRGHEQYF; CDR3 DNA: TGTGCCAGCAGTGGTTTGGACAGGGGACACGAGCAGTACTTC
D gene: TRBD1; clone size: -; V gene: TRBV28; J gene: TRBJ1-6; CDR3 protein: CASSSGQGAKDSPLHF; CDR3 DNA: TGTGCCAGCAGTTCCGGACAGGGGGCGAAAGATTCACCCCTCCACTTT
D gene: TRBD2; clone size: many; V gene: TRBV11-2; J gene: TRBJ2-2; CDR3 protein: CASSLSGRADVGELFF; CDR3 DNA: TGTGCCAGCAGCTTAAGTGGGAGGGCCGACGTCGGGGAGCTGTTTTTT
D gene: TRBD2; clone size: -; V gene: TRBV11-2; J gene: TRBJ2-7; CDR3 protein: CASSSSGTSGRAGYEQYF; CDR3 DNA: TGTGCCAGCAGCTCGTCGGGCACTAGCGGGAGGGCCGGGTACGAGCAGTACTTC
D gene: TRBD1; clone size: many; V gene: TRBV6-1; J gene: TRBJ1-6; CDR3 protein: CASRRDRGPSPLHF; CDR3 DNA: TGTGCCAGCAGGAGGGACAGGGGACCTTCACCCCTCCACTTT
D gene: -; clone size: many; V gene: TRBV11-2; J gene: TRBJ2-5; CDR3 protein: CASSLVTGTETQYF; CDR3 DNA: TGTGCCAGCAGCTTAGTAACAGGGACGGAGACCCAGTACTTC
D gene: -; clone size: -; V gene: TRBV2; J gene: TRBJ2-3; CDR3 protein: CASSNSSRGDTQYF; CDR3 DNA: TGTGCCAGCAGTAACTCATCGAGGGGGGATACGCAGTATTTT
D gene: TRBD1; clone size: few; V gene: TRBV5-1; J gene: TRBJ2-1; CDR3 protein: CASRQGQGREQFF; CDR3 DNA: TGCGCCAGCAGACAGGGACAGGGCCGGGAGCAGTTCTTC
D gene: TRBD2; clone size: many; V gene: TRBV24-1; J gene: TRBJ2-1; CDR3 protein: CATSDPGTSGTSPYNEQFF; CDR3 DNA: TGTGCCACCAGTGACCCTGGGACTAGCGGGACTTCCCCCTACAATGAGCAGTTCTTC
D gene: -; clone size: few; V gene: TRBV15; J gene: TRBJ2-5; CDR3 protein: CATSSAGMGETQYF; CDR3 DNA: TGTGCCACCAGCAGCGCAGGGATGGGAGAGACCCAGTACTTC
D gene: TRBD2; clone size: many; V gene: TRBV18; J gene: TRBJ2-3; CDR3 protein: CASSPGGSSTDTQYF; CDR3 DNA: TGTGCCAGCTCACCGGGCGGGAGTAGCACAGATACGCAGTATTTT
D gene: -; clone size: many; V gene: TRBV3-1; J gene: TRBJ2-1; CDR3 protein: CASSQDIHPNEQFF; CDR3 DNA: TGTGCCAGCAGCCAAGATATTCATCCCAATGAGCAGTTCTTC
D gene: TRBD1; clone size: many; V gene: TRBV18; J gene: TRBJ2-5; CDR3 protein: CASSPLQRTGQETQYF; CDR3 DNA: TGTGCCAGCTCACCACTCCAGAGGACAGGTCAAGAGACCCAGTACTTC
D gene: TRBD2; clone size: many; V gene: TRBV6-2/TRBV6-3; J gene: TRBJ2-5; CDR3 protein: CASSPSGRHETQYF; CDR3 DNA: TGTGCCAGCAGCCCTAGCGGGAGGCACGAGACCCAGTACTTC
D gene: -; clone size: many; V gene: TRBV11-2; J gene: TRBJ2-3; CDR3 protein: CASSQTDTQYF; CDR3 DNA: TGTGCCAGCAGCCAAACAGATACGCAGTATTTT
D gene: -; clone size: many; V gene: TRBV6-5; J gene: TRBJ1-2; CDR3 protein: CASSYSEGNGYTF; CDR3 DNA: TGTGCCAGCAGTTACTCGGAGGGGAATGGCTACACCTTC
D gene: -; clone size: -; V gene: TRBV3-1; J gene: TRBJ1-6; CDR3 protein: CASSPLVGGNSPLHF; CDR3 DNA: TGTGCCAGCAGCCCCCTCGTGGGGGGTAATTCACCCCTCCACTTT
D gene: TRBD1; clone size: many; V gene: TRBV27; J gene: TRBJ2-1; CDR3 protein: CASSVTGAEQFF; CDR3 DNA: TGTGCCAGCAGTGTGACAGGGGCTGAGCAGTTCTTC
D gene: -; clone size: many; V gene: TRBV19; J gene: TRBJ2-2; CDR3 protein: CASRDINTGELFF; CDR3 DNA: TGTGCCAGCCGGGACATTAACACCGGGGAGCTGTTTTTT
D gene: -; clone size: -; V gene: TRBV7-9; J gene: TRBJ1-1; CDR3 protein: CASSSYSGRGTEAFF; CDR3 DNA: TGTGCCAGCAGCTCTTACAGTGGCCGGGGGACTGAAGCTTTCTTT
D gene: TRBD1; clone size: once; V gene: TRBV30; J gene: TRBJ2-7; CDR3 protein: CAWSVSGTGYEQYF; CDR3 DNA: TGTGCCTGGAGTGTATCCGGGACAGGATACGAGCAGTACTTC
D gene: -; clone size: many; V gene: TRBV12-3/TRBV12-4; J gene: TRBJ1-6; CDR3 protein: CASSLVQVDSPLHF; CDR3 DNA: TGTGCCAGCAGTTTAGTCCAGGTAGATTCACCCCTCCACTTT
D gene: TRBD2; clone size: many; V gene: TRBV20-1; J gene: TRBJ2-1; CDR3 protein: CSAAGTSGSFEQFF; CDR3 DNA: TGCAGTGCTGCCGGGACTAGCGGGAGCTTCGAGCAGTTCTTC
D gene: -; clone size: many; V gene: TRBV28; J gene: TRBJ2-5; CDR3 protein: CASSPYTGRETQYF; CDR3 DNA: TGTGCCAGCAGCCCCTACACAGGGAGAGAGACCCAGTACTTC
D gene: -; clone size: -; V gene: TRBV2; J gene: TRBJ1-2; CDR3 protein: CASSLRGGAMNGYTF; CDR3 DNA: TGTGCCAGCAGCCTCCGGGGGGGGGCGATGAATGGCTACACCTTC
D gene: -; clone size: many; V gene: TRBV5-4; J gene: TRBJ1-1; CDR3 protein: CASSPRGRQNTEAFF; CDR3 DNA: TGTGCCAGCAGCCCAAGAGGCAGGCAGAACACTGAAGCTTTCTTT
D gene: -; clone size: many; V gene: TRBV6-1; J gene: TRBJ2-7; CDR3 protein: CASTRLEPTYEQYF; CDR3 DNA: TGTGCCAGCACCCGACTAGAACCTACCTACGAGCAGTACTTC
D gene: TRBD1; clone size: many; V gene: TRBV29-1; J gene: TRBJ2-1; CDR3 protein: CSVDRQGARNEQFF; CDR3 DNA: TGCAGCGTTGATAGACAGGGGGCCAGAAATGAGCAGTTCTTC
D gene: -; clone size: few; V gene: TRBV4-1; J gene: TRBJ2-5; CDR3 protein: CASSQASQETQYF; CDR3 DNA: TGCGCCAGCAGCCAGGCCTCCCAAGAGACCCAGTACTTC
D gene: -; clone size: few; V gene: TRBV7-3; J gene: TRBJ2-3; CDR3 protein: CASSLGGYSTDTQYF; CDR3 DNA: TGTGCCAGCAGCTTAGGCGGCTACAGCACAGATACGCAGTATTTT
D gene: TRBD1; clone size: -; V gene: TRBV30; J gene: TRBJ1-2; CDR3 protein: CAWTKDRGYGYTF; CDR3 DNA: TGTGCCTGGACCAAGGACAGGGGGTATGGCTACACCTTC
D gene: TRBD2; clone size: many; V gene: TRBV5-1; J gene: TRBJ2-1; CDR3 protein: CASSLERVAGEGEQFF; CDR3 DNA: TGCGCCAGCAGCTTGGAAAGGGTAGCGGGAGAGGGCGAGCAGTTCTTC
D gene: -; clone size: few; V gene: TRBV7-9; J gene: TRBJ2-5; CDR3 protein: CASSHGLLETQYF; CDR3 DNA: TGTGCCAGCAGCCACGGGCTCTTGGAGACCCAGTACTTC
D gene: TRBD2; clone size: many; V gene: TRBV6-2/TRBV6-3; J gene: TRBJ2-5; CDR3 protein: CASSTRLAGGGETQYF; CDR3 DNA: TGTGCCAGCAGTACACGACTAGCGGGAGGCGGTGAGACCCAGTACTTC
D gene: -; clone size: many; V gene: TRBV30; J gene: TRBJ2-7; CDR3 protein: CAWGGLASSYEQYF; CDR3 DNA: TGTGCCTGGGGGGGACTTGCGTCATCCTACGAGCAGTACTTC
D gene: TRBD1; clone size: few; V gene: TRBV5-4; J gene: TRBJ1-4; CDR3 protein: CASSSRGQGSEKLFF; CDR3 DNA: TGTGCCAGCAGCTCTCGAGGACAGGGGAGTGAAAAACTGTTTTTT
D gene: -; clone size: many; V gene: TRBV10-1; J gene: TRBJ2-7; CDR3 protein: CASSDRAIHEQYF; CDR3 DNA: TGCGCCAGCAGTGACAGGGCTATCCACGAGCAGTACTTC
D gene: TRBD2; clone size: many; V gene: TRBV9; J gene: TRBJ2-7; CDR3 protein: CASSVGLAGDEQYF; CDR3 DNA: TGTGCCAGCAGCGTAGGGCTAGCGGGAGACGAGCAGTACTTC
D gene: -; clone size: many; V gene: TRBV28; J gene: TRBJ2-3; CDR3 protein: CASSSIFLGRSSKTYTQYF; CDR3 DNA: TGTGCCAGCAGTTCGATATTTCTGGGGAGGTCTTCTAAGACCTATACGCAGTATTTT
D gene: TRBD1; clone size: few; V gene: TRBV2; J gene: TRBJ1-2; CDR3 protein: CATGQGYDYGYTF; CDR3 DNA: TGTGCCACCGGACAGGGTTATGACTATGGCTACACCTTC
D gene: -; clone size: many; V gene: TRBV16; J gene: TRBJ1-2; CDR3 protein: CASSPMSGGGYTF; CDR3 DNA: TGTGCCAGCAGCCCAATGAGCGGGGGCGGCTACACCTTC
D gene: -; clone size: many; V gene: TRBV6-1; J gene: TRBJ2-7; CDR3 protein: CASSPSIESSSYEQYF; CDR3 DNA: TGTGCCAGCAGCCCCAGTATCGAGAGCAGCTCCTACGAGCAGTACTTC
D gene: -; clone size: -; V gene: TRBV2; J gene: TRBJ2-5; CDR3 protein: CASSDDSSLRETQYF; CDR3 DNA: TGTGCCAGCAGCGACGACTCGTCCTTGAGGGAGACCCAGTACTTC
D gene: -; clone size: -; V gene: TRBV7-2; J gene: TRBJ2-3; CDR3 protein: CASSSRDIGSTDTQYF; CDR3 DNA: TGTGCCAGCAGCTCCCGCGACATAGGAAGCACAGATACGCAGTATTTT